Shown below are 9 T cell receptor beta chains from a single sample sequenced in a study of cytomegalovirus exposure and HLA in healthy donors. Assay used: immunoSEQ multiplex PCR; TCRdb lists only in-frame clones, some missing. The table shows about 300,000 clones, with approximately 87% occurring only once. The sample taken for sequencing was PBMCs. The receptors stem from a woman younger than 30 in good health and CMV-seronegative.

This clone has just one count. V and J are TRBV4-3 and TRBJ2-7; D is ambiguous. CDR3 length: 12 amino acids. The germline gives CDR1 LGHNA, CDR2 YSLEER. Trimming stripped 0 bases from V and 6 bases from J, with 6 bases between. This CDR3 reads CASSQDSREQYF. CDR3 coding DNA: TGCGCCAGCAGCCAAGACTCGCGCGAGCAGTACTTC.

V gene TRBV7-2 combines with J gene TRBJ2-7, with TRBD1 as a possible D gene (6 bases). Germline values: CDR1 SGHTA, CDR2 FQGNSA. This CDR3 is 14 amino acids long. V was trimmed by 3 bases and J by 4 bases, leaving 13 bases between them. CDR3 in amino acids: CASSFSRQAYEQYF. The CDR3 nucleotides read TGTGCCAGCAGCTTTAGCAGACAGGCGTACGAGCAGTACTTC.

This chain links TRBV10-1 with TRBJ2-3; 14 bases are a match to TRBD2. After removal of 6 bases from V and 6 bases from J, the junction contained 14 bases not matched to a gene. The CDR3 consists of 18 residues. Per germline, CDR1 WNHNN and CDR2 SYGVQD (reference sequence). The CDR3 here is CASSERVGLAGVGDTQYF. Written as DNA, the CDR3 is TGCGCCAGCAGCGAACGAGTGGGACTAGCGGGAGTGGGGGATACGCAGTATTTT.

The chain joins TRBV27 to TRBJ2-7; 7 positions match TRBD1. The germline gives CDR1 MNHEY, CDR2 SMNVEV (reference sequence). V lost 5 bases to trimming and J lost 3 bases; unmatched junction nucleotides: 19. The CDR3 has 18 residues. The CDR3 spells CASSPTLTTGIVVYEQYF. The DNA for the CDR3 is TGTGCCAGCAGTCCCACCCTCACGACAGGGATTGTAGTCTACGAGCAGTACTTC.

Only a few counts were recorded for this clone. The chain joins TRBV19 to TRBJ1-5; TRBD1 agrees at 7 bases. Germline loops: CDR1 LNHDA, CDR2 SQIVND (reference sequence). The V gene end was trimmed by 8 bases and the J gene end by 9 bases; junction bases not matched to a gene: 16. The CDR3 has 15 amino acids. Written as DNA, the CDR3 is TGTGCCAGTGCCAGGGGGACCGGGCCGGGGCGGCCCCAGCATTTT. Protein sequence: CASARGTGPGRPQHF.

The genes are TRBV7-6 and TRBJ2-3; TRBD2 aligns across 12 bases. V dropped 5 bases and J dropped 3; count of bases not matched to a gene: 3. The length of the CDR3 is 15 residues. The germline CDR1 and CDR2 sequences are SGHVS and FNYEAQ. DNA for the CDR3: TGTGCCAGCAGCCTGCTAGCGGGAGGGACAGATACGCAGTATTTT. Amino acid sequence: CASSLLAGGTDTQYF.

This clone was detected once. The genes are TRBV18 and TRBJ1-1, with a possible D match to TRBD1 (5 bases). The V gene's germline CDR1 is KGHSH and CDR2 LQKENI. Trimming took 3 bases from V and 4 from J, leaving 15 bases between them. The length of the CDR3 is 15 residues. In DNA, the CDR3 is TGTGCCAGCTCACCGCAGGGCCCCGGGAGCACTGAAGCTTTCTTT. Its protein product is CASSPQGPGSTEAFF. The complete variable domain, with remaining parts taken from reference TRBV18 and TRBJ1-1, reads NAGVMQNPRHLVRRRGQEARLRCSPMKGHSHVYWYRQLPEEGLKFMVYLQKENIIDESGMPKERFSAEFPKEGPSILRIQQVVRGDSAAYFCASSPQGPGSTEAFFGQGTRLTVV.

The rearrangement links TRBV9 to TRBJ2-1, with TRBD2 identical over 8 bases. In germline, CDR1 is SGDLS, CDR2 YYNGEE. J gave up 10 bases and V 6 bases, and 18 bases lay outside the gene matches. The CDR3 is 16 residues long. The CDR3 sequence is CASTISSGPLTREQFF. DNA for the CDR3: TGTGCCAGCACCATATCTAGCGGGCCCCTAACAAGGGAGCAGTTCTTC.

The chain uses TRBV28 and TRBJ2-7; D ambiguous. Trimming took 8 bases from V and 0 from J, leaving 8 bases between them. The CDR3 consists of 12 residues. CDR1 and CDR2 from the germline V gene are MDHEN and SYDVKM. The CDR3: CASLRDSYEQYF. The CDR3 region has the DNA TGTGCCAGCTTACGAGACTCCTACGAGCAGTACTTC.